This T cell receptor beta chain was recovered during a study of siplizumab effects on memory and regulatory T cells. The CDR3 is 13 residues long. In germline, CDR1 is SGHKS, CDR2 YYEKEE (reference sequence). The V and J ends lost 4 bases and 4 bases respectively, with 11 bases between them. TCRdb's table, derived via immunoSEQ multiplex PCR, lists solely in-frame clones and lacks some. Of approximately 100,000 clones listed, 90% to 95% were seen once; the top ten hold approximately 0.17%. The sequence derives from a human donor in good health. The source material was non-Treg CD4+ T cells sorted from blood. J is TRBJ1-1 and V is TRBV5-5, with D hard to call. CDR3 in DNA: TGTGCCAGCAGCCAAGAGCGGGGCACTGAAGCTTTCTTT. Protein product: CASSQERGTEAFF. Combining the CDR3 with reference TRBV5-5 and TRBJ1-1 gives the whole variable domain DAGVTQSPTHLIKTRGQQVTLRCSPISGHKSVSWYQQVLGQGPQFIFQYYEKEERGRGNFPDRFSARQFPNYSSELNVNALLLGDSALYLCASSQERGTEAFFGQGTRLTVV.